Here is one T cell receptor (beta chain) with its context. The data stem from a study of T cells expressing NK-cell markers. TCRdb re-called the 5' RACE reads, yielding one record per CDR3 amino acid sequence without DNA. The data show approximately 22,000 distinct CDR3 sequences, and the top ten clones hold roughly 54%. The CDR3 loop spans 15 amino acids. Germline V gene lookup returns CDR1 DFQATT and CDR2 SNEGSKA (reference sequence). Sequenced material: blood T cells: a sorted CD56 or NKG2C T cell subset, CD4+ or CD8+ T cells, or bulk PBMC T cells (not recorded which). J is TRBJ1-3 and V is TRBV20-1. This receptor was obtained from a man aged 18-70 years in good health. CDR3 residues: CSARDPDAGLNTIYF.